This T cell receptor beta chain is from a study of control samples from healthy donors and cancer patients. The V end lost 7 bases, the J end lost 2 bases, and 9 bases lay between the germline ends. This CDR3 spans 13 amino acids. Germline CDR1 reads SNHLY; CDR2 reads FYNNEI. The table came from immunoSEQ multiplex PCR; TCRdb's copy has only in-frame clones and leaves some out. The repertoire includes some 120,000 clones, just over 90% of them detected once, and approximately 1.7% sits in the top ten. The sequenced sample consisted of PBMCs. This chain uses TRBV2 with TRBJ1-5; D remains ambiguous. The clonotype originates from a man aged 50-59 years with head and neck cancer. The CDR3 DNA reads TGTGCCAGCAAGGGAACAGGCAATCAGCCCCAGCATTTT. Translation: CASKGTGNQPQHF.